The subject of this entry is one TCR beta chain. These data come from a study of tumor-infiltrating lymphocytes in primary liver carcinoma. Whole-study context: Each of the growths was stage T1-T3 N0M0, extending about 4.2 to 11 cm across.

From 500 to 600 ng of total RNA, TCR beta-specific cDNA was reverse-transcribed using a constant-region primer. Three nested multiplex PCR rounds of slightly modified ARM-PCR generated TCR beta libraries. The first two PCR rounds used TRBV1-TRBV30 forward primers with a C-beta reverse primer, approximately 11 cycles each. TCRdb reprocessed the multiplex PCR reads via MiXCR and lists one record per CDR3 protein. The data hold fewer than 350,000 distinct CDR3 sequences, with less than 75% observed a single time. The CDR3 runs 15 residues. V dropped 1 base and J dropped 9 bases, with 16 bases sitting between them. The germline CDR1 and CDR2 sequences are SGHAT and FQDESV (reference sequence). RNA was extracted from whole blood without cell sorting, alongside germline DNA. None of the patients had received treatment, and all had chronic HBV infection.

Specimen: peripheral blood. The V and J genes are TRBV11-1 and TRBJ2-1; possibly TRBD2 for D (5 bases). This receptor was taken from a middle-aged man with primary liver carcinoma and hepatitis B virus infection. The CDR3 nucleotides read TGTGCCAGCAGCTTAGGAGCAAGCGGAGCGAGTGAGCAGTTCTTC. This sequence encodes CASSLGASGASEQFF.